The clone carrying this TCR beta chain was found once. Its antigen remains unknown. Sequencing was performed with immunoSEQ multiplex PCR; in TCRdb, only in-frame clones are kept and a portion is missing. The sample records some 30,000 clones, around three quarters being singletons. The data belong to a study of T cell repertoires in ileal Crohn's disease. Study conclusions and caveats: Compared with CD4 T cells, sorted CD8 cells carried more expanded clones.

The germline CDR1 and CDR2 sequences are SGHNT and YYREEE (reference sequence). The V and J ends lost 6 bases and 1 base, in that order; junction bases with no gene match: 4. The CDR3 sequence is 14 residues long. Sample: ileal tissue. The receptor was isolated from an adult with Crohn's disease. The chain has TRBV5-4 and TRBJ2-5, with 9 positions matching TRBD2. CDR3 in amino acids: CASTRLAAQETQYF. CDR3 bases: TGTGCCAGCACCAGACTAGCGGCCCAAGAGACCCAGTACTTC.